This T cell receptor (beta chain) was found in a study of blood T cell repertoires in COVID-19. In the study overall: Donors in the United States, Italy and Spain gave samples during acute or convalescent COVID-19.

Measured with immunoSEQ multiplex PCR; TCRdb has only the in-frame clones, and not every one. Among around 57,000 clones listed, approximately 90% were seen once. Germline loops: CDR1 SGHTS, CDR2 YDEGEE. The CDR3 is 15 residues long. With 1 base clipped from V and 2 bases from J, the junction kept 3 bases outside the gene matches. The chain joins TRBV5-8 to TRBJ1-5, with 7 bases matching TRBD1. The sequencing input was peripheral blood. This sequence was found in a human donor with active COVID-19. The donor label of this sample is uncertain. The CDR3 sequence is CASSLKTGGNQPQHF. The CDR3 DNA is TGTGCCAGCAGCTTGAAAACAGGGGGCAATCAGCCCCAGCATTTT.